Each of the 7 T cell receptor beta chains below was sequenced from the same sample in a study of blood T cell repertoires in COVID-19. Repertoires were generated with immunoSEQ multiplex PCR, while TCRdb's copy carries only in-frame clones and drops some. This sample has 45,000 to 55,000 clones, with roughly 88% found just once. Sequencing used peripheral blood. The receptors originated from an elderly woman with acute or convalescent COVID-19.

CDR3 sequence reads: CASSQGRGTSRQETQYF. The CDR3 DNA is TGCGCCAGCAGCCAAGGTCGCGGGACTAGCCGTCAAGAGACCCAGTACTTC. The genes are TRBV4-1 and TRBJ2-5, with 9 bases lining up with TRBD2. Germline CDR1 MGHRA, CDR2 YSYEKL. This CDR3 has 17 residues. With 1 base clipped from V and 2 bases from J, the junction kept 8 bases outside the gene matches.

In the case of this clone: Here the CDR3 omits its conserved ending phenylalanine or tryptophan, so a read error is the likely source. No DNA is shown, since the ends of the CDR3 on it are uncertain; the CDR3 is the one TCRdb lists. CDR3 sequence: CASSVGGAHYA. V and J are TRBV2 and TRBJ1-4. In germline, CDR1 is SNHLY, CDR2 FYNNEI. With termini counted, the CDR3 has 11 amino acids.

The chain couples TRBV29-1 to TRBJ1-1; D gene ambiguous. This CDR3 spans 10 amino acids. Trimming removed 5 bases from V and 2 bases from J, with 3 bases in between. The germline V gene has CDR1 SQVTM and CDR2 ANQGSEA. CDR3 sequence reads: CSVQNTEAFF. The CDR3 DNA sequence: TGCAGCGTTCAAAACACTGAAGCTTTCTTT.

This chain connects TRBV13 to TRBJ1-1, with D unresolved. Between the trimmed V and J ends, which lost 3 bases and 5 bases, there was a span of 10 bases. This CDR3 contains 13 residues. Germline V gene lookup returns CDR1 PRHDT and CDR2 FYEKMQ (reference sequence). CDR3 in DNA: TGTGCCAGCAGCTTCCAATACGGGACTGAAGCTTTCTTT. Its translation is CASSFQYGTEAFF. Full variable domain (remainder filled in from reference TRBV13 and TRBJ1-1): AAGVIQSPRHLIKEKRETATLKCYPIPRHDTVYWYQQGPGQDPQFLISFYEKMQSDKGSIPDRFSAQQFSDYHSELNMSSLELGDSALYFCASSFQYGTEAFFGQGTRLTVV.

This sequence joins TRBV2 and TRBJ1-1; D unclear. Trimming shortened V by 5 bases and J by 1 base, and 5 bases separated the two germline ends. The germline V gene encodes CDR1 SNHLY and CDR2 FYNNEI. CDR3 size: 12 residues. CDR3 bases: TGTGCCAGCAGTACAGCGAACACTGAAGCTTTCTTT. Translated: CASSTANTEAFF. Looking up the rest from reference TRBV2 and TRBJ1-1 gives the full variable domain: EPEVTQTPSHQVTQMGQEVILRCVPISNHLYFYWYRQILGQKVEFLVSFYNNEISEKSEIFDDQFSVERPDGSNFTLKIRSTKLEDSAMYFCASSTANTEAFFGQGTRLTVV.

The rearrangement joins TRBV7-3 to TRBJ1-6; D may be TRBD1 (5 bases). The germline gives CDR1 SGHTA, CDR2 FQGTGA. The V end lost 5 bases, the J end lost 7 bases, and 12 bases lay between the germline ends. The CDR3 length is 14 residues. Here the CDR3 reads CASSQGLSNSPLHF. CDR3 nucleotide sequence: TGTGCCAGCAGCCAGGGACTGTCGAATTCACCCCTCCACTTT.

This chain uses TRBV29-1 with TRBJ2-3; the match to TRBD2 covers 9 bases. The V gene end was trimmed by 4 bases and the J gene end by 6 bases; junction bases not matched to a gene: 8. The CDR3 covers 14 residues. CDR1 SQVTM and CDR2 ANQGSEA come from the germline V gene. CDR3 in DNA: TGCAGCGTTGGGTTAGCGGGAGAGGTCGATACGCAGTATTTT. Protein: CSVGLAGEVDTQYF.